Listed below are T cell receptor beta chains from one sample, sequenced in a study of blood T cell repertoires in COVID-19. Only in-frame clones appear in the TCRdb table, and some are missing; sequencing was by immunoSEQ multiplex PCR. The sample lists about 230,000 clones; around 84% were seen once. Sequencing was performed on peripheral blood. All receptors derive from a man in his fifties or sixties with COVID-19, enrolled during active disease. Each CDR3 is given with its conserved first and last residue. A D gene is named only where the DNA matches it firmly. The size entry is marked missing in some rows and otherwise reads once, few, many or a size class.

d_gene	j_gene	abundance	v_gene	CDR3aa	CDR3nt
-	TRBJ2-2	-	TRBV6-5	CASSRETHTGELFF	TGTGCCAGCAGTAGAGAAACGCACACCGGGGAGCTGTTTTTT
TRBD2	TRBJ2-1	-	TRBV3-1/TRBV3-2	CASSPRPGTSGYNEQFF	TGTGCCAGCAGCCCACGGCCCGGGACTAGCGGATACAATGAGCAGTTCTTC
TRBD2	TRBJ2-7	-	TRBV5-1	CASSFGLAASYEQYF	TGCGCCAGCAGCTTCGGACTAGCGGCTTCCTACGAGCAGTACTTC
TRBD2	TRBJ2-7	-	TRBV2	CASRGLAAYEQYF	TGTGCCAGCAGAGGACTAGCAGCCTACGAGCAGTACTTC
TRBD1	TRBJ2-5	-	TRBV27	CASSLSSRGSKQETQYF	TGTGCCAGCAGTTTATCGTCCAGGGGGTCCAAACAAGAGACCCAGTACTTC
TRBD1	TRBJ2-2	few	TRBV29-1	CSVALQGAGELFF	TGCAGCGTTGCGTTACAGGGGGCCGGGGAGCTGTTTTTT
-	TRBJ1-3	once	TRBV21-1	CASSKVGQLWNTIYF	TGTGCCAGCAGCAAAGTGGGACAGCTTTGGAACACCATATATTTT
TRBD1	TRBJ2-1	-	TRBV9	CASSIGQGNNEQFF	TGTGCCAGCAGTATCGGACAGGGAAACAATGAGCAGTTCTTC
-	TRBJ2-3	-	TRBV23-1	CASSPPRGTDTQYF	TGCGCCAGCAGCCCGCCACGAGGCACAGATACGCAGTATTTT
-	TRBJ1-5	-	TRBV4-3	CASSQNPGAGKPQHF	TGCGCCAGCAGCCAAAACCCTGGGGCAGGGAAGCCCCAGCATTTT
-	TRBJ1-2	-	TRBV19	CASRRDRYTF	TGTGCCAGTAGGAGGGATCGCTACACCTTC
TRBD2	TRBJ2-1	-	TRBV7-8	CASSLARRVASGKNEQFF	TGTGCCAGCAGCTTAGCGCGAAGGGTAGCTAGCGGGAAAAATGAGCAGTTCTTC
-	TRBJ2-5	-	TRBV7-2	CASSLGPGYQETQYF	TGTGCCAGCAGCTTAGGCCCAGGGTATCAAGAGACCCAGTACTTC
-	TRBJ1-2	-	TRBV6-5	CASSYSGVAFDGYTF	TGTGCCAGCAGTTACAGCGGGGTTGCATTCGATGGCTACACCTTC
-	TRBJ1-2	-	TRBV2	CASRWEGSYGYTF	TGTGCCAGCAGGTGGGAGGGTTCCTATGGCTACACCTTC
TRBD1	TRBJ2-7	once	TRBV18	CASSPTLGQGGYEQYF	TGTGCCAGCTCACCAACTCTCGGACAGGGCGGATACGAGCAGTACTTC